These T cell receptor beta chains were read from a single sample in a study of control samples from healthy donors and cancer patients. The protocol was immunoSEQ multiplex PCR, while the TCRdb copy is restricted to in-frame clones and leaves out a portion. The sample yields tens of thousands of clones, approximately 94% seen once. Sample: blood. These receptors all come from a woman aged 30 to 39 in good health. CDR3s include the opening cysteine and the closing phenylalanine or tryptophan. Each record gives: CDR3 protein, V gene, J gene.

CDR3aa: CASSKGGYQPQHF
v_gene: TRBV28
j_gene: TRBJ1-5

CDR3aa: CASSYGTSGGYTF
v_gene: TRBV6-5
j_gene: TRBJ1-2

CDR3aa: CASTLAGGPEQFF
v_gene: TRBV12-3/TRBV12-4
j_gene: TRBJ2-1

CDR3aa: CAISDYSNQPQHF
v_gene: TRBV10-3
j_gene: TRBJ1-5

CDR3aa: CASSSLVSVNTEAFF
v_gene: TRBV6-6
j_gene: TRBJ1-1

CDR3aa: CASSYSFVGGVEGYTF
v_gene: TRBV6-6
j_gene: TRBJ1-2

CDR3aa: CASSFGGAENEKLFF
v_gene: TRBV5-4
j_gene: TRBJ1-4

CDR3aa: CAWRGSTLMGMYEQFF
v_gene: TRBV30
j_gene: TRBJ2-1

CDR3aa: CASSLARGNEQFF
v_gene: TRBV5-1
j_gene: TRBJ2-1

CDR3aa: CASSSSRQPRREKLFF
v_gene: TRBV7-2
j_gene: TRBJ1-4

CDR3aa: CASSPGQGSGRGYTF
v_gene: TRBV5-1
j_gene: TRBJ1-2

CDR3aa: CASITGKNQPQHF
v_gene: TRBV6-5
j_gene: TRBJ1-5

CDR3aa: CASSLGRAGAGYTF
v_gene: TRBV7-9
j_gene: TRBJ1-2

CDR3aa: CASSPSVGSEAFF
v_gene: TRBV18
j_gene: TRBJ1-1

CDR3aa: CSASRGGANGYTF
v_gene: TRBV20-1
j_gene: TRBJ1-2

CDR3aa: CAWTGTANTGELFF
v_gene: TRBV30
j_gene: TRBJ2-2

CDR3aa: CASSRPSSYEQYF
v_gene: TRBV6-2/TRBV6-3
j_gene: TRBJ2-7

CDR3aa: CASSFGQGNQPQHF
v_gene: TRBV28
j_gene: TRBJ1-5

CDR3aa: CATSRDAAQETQYF
v_gene: TRBV15
j_gene: TRBJ2-5

CDR3aa: CASSPMFLGQGANTEAFF
v_gene: TRBV3-1/TRBV3-2
j_gene: TRBJ1-1

CDR3aa: CASSGRSGGLQETQYF
v_gene: TRBV6-1
j_gene: TRBJ2-5

CDR3aa: CAMKRGPQETQYF
v_gene: TRBV6-5
j_gene: TRBJ2-5

CDR3aa: CASSIAQVQGAEAFF
v_gene: TRBV19
j_gene: TRBJ1-1

CDR3aa: CASSQNRATEAFF
v_gene: TRBV5-1
j_gene: TRBJ1-1

CDR3aa: CATSESGRKSAFF
v_gene: TRBV24-1
j_gene: TRBJ1-1

CDR3aa: CASTRQASLEAFF
v_gene: TRBV5-8
j_gene: TRBJ1-1

CDR3aa: CASSPQGQYKFLNTEAFF
v_gene: TRBV11-3
j_gene: TRBJ1-1

CDR3aa: CASRSTSGGAEETQYF
v_gene: TRBV6-6
j_gene: TRBJ2-5

CDR3aa: CSVEGKRADTQYF
v_gene: TRBV29-1
j_gene: TRBJ2-3

CDR3aa: CASSLGLDGNTEAFF
v_gene: TRBV7-9
j_gene: TRBJ1-1

CDR3aa: CSVLRGSYGYTF
v_gene: TRBV29-1
j_gene: TRBJ1-2

CDR3aa: CASSLREKLFF
v_gene: TRBV9
j_gene: TRBJ1-4

CDR3aa: CASSLDRQPNSPLHF
v_gene: TRBV10-2
j_gene: TRBJ1-6

CDR3aa: CASSIRGGAGNQPQHF
v_gene: TRBV19
j_gene: TRBJ1-5

CDR3aa: CASKPGHGQNNEQFF
v_gene: TRBV6-5
j_gene: TRBJ2-1

CDR3aa: CATSSPHSGYTEAFF
v_gene: TRBV15
j_gene: TRBJ1-1

CDR3aa: CSARTDDGYTF
v_gene: TRBV20-1
j_gene: TRBJ1-2

CDR3aa: CASSLWTIAGSTDTQYF
v_gene: TRBV28
j_gene: TRBJ2-3

CDR3aa: CASSPTRQVGNYGYTF
v_gene: TRBV5-5
j_gene: TRBJ1-2

CDR3aa: CASSSGQLNTEAFF
v_gene: TRBV28
j_gene: TRBJ1-1

CDR3aa: CASSSGSYGYTF
v_gene: TRBV6-2/TRBV6-3
j_gene: TRBJ1-2

CDR3aa: CASSNMNTEAFF
v_gene: TRBV18
j_gene: TRBJ1-1

CDR3aa: CASKLGPGQAFF
v_gene: TRBV3-1/TRBV3-2
j_gene: TRBJ1-1

CDR3aa: CASSERALSNYGYTF
v_gene: TRBV6-1
j_gene: TRBJ1-2

CDR3aa: CAWGPGQENEKLFF
v_gene: TRBV30
j_gene: TRBJ1-4